This TCR beta chain was sequenced in a study of blood T cells in healthy people across ages (dated by TCRdb to the mid-2010s). Context from the whole study: In model experiments, template switching captured roughly one uniquely barcoded TCR beta cDNA molecule for every two T cells. The study measured age-related changes in TCR beta repertoire diversity using deep sequencing normalized with unique cDNA molecular identifiers. Donors were grouped into four age groups: young (average roughly 16 years), middle-aged (roughly 37), aged (approximately 67) and long-lived (approximately 78). Using the same blood draw, the study looked at two additional independent replicas of 1 million unique cDNA reads for two donors, one aged 18 to 30 and the other aged 80 or older. To avoid experimental bias, donors of different ages were randomly spread across the sequencing lanes. Overall results and qualifications from the work: Compared with the aged group, more naive CD4+ T cells, fewer expanded clones and increased TCR diversity were shown by the long-lived group, suggesting age selection. Because the CMV infection status of the donors was unknown, age-related changes in expanded clonotypes may potentially have been confounded. Because profiling used bulk unsorted PBMCs, naive and antigen-experienced compartments could not be compared conclusively. A strong correlation was found between observed TCR beta diversity and the percentage of naive T cells measured by flow cytometry. Estimates of total diversity based on one million sequenced T cells were regarded as lower bounds and as underestimates. Observed TCR beta diversity per million T cells fell roughly linearly with age, and a significant reduction was already apparent by age about 36.

The 39 donors, aged about 6 to 90 years, were systemically healthy Caucasian individuals from Russia. Each donor gave about 11 milliliters of peripheral blood, drawn into EDTA-treated Vacutainer tubes. PBMCs were isolated by Ficoll-Paque density-gradient centrifugation, with at least 6 million obtained per sample. Total RNA, at least 6 micrograms per sample, was extracted from PBMCs with Trizol reagent. The percentages of naive CD45RAhigh/CD27high T cells were determined by flow cytometry on a PBMC aliquot from every donor. This clonotype has only a few counts. What antigen it recognizes has not been identified. Within one base of it there is no much larger clone, and no base qualities were kept. The CDR3 numbers 15 residues from cysteine through phenylalanine. The retained sequence is limited to the CDR3, 45 bases, with the frame set at the first base. The library was produced with 5' RACE. Sequenced using an Illumina HiSeq 2500. The second PCR ran for roughly 7 to 11 cycles and used a J-beta primer mix along with a sample-barcoded 5' primer. A template-switch 5' adaptor carrying 12 random nucleotides introduced a unique molecular identifier onto each TCR beta cDNA molecule. At least 2.5 million CDR3-containing paired-end reads were obtained from each sample. First-strand cDNA was synthesized from all RNA with the Mint cDNA synthesis kit, primed by a TRBC-specific oligonucleotide. Following uracil-DNA glycosylase treatment, all cDNA underwent a first 18-cycle PCR with the universal primers M1SS and BC2_uni_R. Under the source paper's analysis protocol: For normalization, 1 million high-quality reads were randomly selected from each sample, with every read carrying a distinct molecular identifier. Reads sharing molecular identifiers were discarded rather than binned into consensus sequences. CDR3 identification, clonotype clustering and error correction used MiTCR with a Q25 quality threshold and the strictest error-elimination algorithm. A nonparametric unseen species model with Euler transformation was used to estimate a lower bound on total TCR beta diversity. TCRdb reprocessed the public reads (quality trimming at Q25 with fastp, clone calling with MiXCR) and kept in-frame beta chains. Rows merge per CDR3 protein into single entries with the most common DNA and genes. TCRdb's processing, not the study's, gives the V and J calls here. Within this sample are under 750,000 distinct CDR3 sequences, with around half of them counted one time only. The top ten hold 20% to 25% of the sample.

The sample was blood. This chain joins TRBV21-1 to TRBJ2-5; TRBD2, the table's D call, lacks a check against the DNA. TRBV21-1 is shown as a pseudogene. The receptor comes from a man older than 75 in good health. The sequence in DNA is TGTGCCAGCCAAAGGCTAGGGACTAGCTGGGAGACCCAGTACTTC. Its protein is CASQRLGTSWETQYF.